These T cell receptor beta chains were read from a single sample in a study of blood T cells in healthy people across ages. TCRdb analysed the 5' RACE reads with MiXCR anew, one entry per CDR3 protein. The sample lists roughly 1.6 million distinct CDR3 sequences, almost 35% occurring once. What was sequenced was blood. These receptor sequences come from a woman aged 30 to 39 in good health. The CDR3 runs from the conserved cysteine through the conserved F or W.

v_call: TRBV20-1
j_call: TRBJ2-5
cdr3_aa: CSALPGTKETQYF

v_call: TRBV3-1
j_call: TRBJ2-1
cdr3_aa: CASSQESFEQFF

v_call: TRBV9
j_call: TRBJ2-3
cdr3_aa: CASSARDSLPDTQYF

v_call: TRBV11-2
j_call: TRBJ2-3
cdr3_aa: CASSNRATQYF

v_call: TRBV9
j_call: TRBJ2-3
cdr3_aa: CASSVAPGVRGGRTDTQYF

v_call: TRBV12-3/TRBV12-4
j_call: TRBJ1-2
cdr3_aa: CASSDWTRYGYTF

v_call: TRBV12-3/TRBV12-4
j_call: TRBJ1-5
cdr3_aa: CASSSGPGPISNQPQHF

v_call: TRBV4-2
j_call: NA
cdr3_aa: CASSQGTGRKEETQYF

v_call: TRBV7-9
j_call: TRBJ2-5
cdr3_aa: CASSPGLAGAETQYF

v_call: TRBV7-2
j_call: TRBJ2-5
cdr3_aa: CASSLAHRQETQYF

v_call: TRBV5-4
j_call: TRBJ2-7
cdr3_aa: CASSLYGTGVREQYF

v_call: TRBV4-1
j_call: TRBJ2-7
cdr3_aa: CASSQESGTGFYEQYF

v_call: TRBV5-1
j_call: TRBJ2-3
cdr3_aa: CASSLTGGRFTDTQYF

v_call: TRBV20-1
j_call: TRBJ2-7
cdr3_aa: CSARQGLDSYEQYF

v_call: TRBV9
j_call: TRBJ2-2
cdr3_aa: CASSSSQGLAGLAGELFF

v_call: TRBV20-1
j_call: TRBJ2-6
cdr3_aa: CSARREGISGANVLTF

v_call: TRBV7-9
j_call: TRBJ2-3
cdr3_aa: CASSPRPRDSGTDTQYF

v_call: TRBV10-1
j_call: TRBJ2-3
cdr3_aa: CASSEWSGRDTQYF

v_call: TRBV24-1
j_call: TRBJ1-2
cdr3_aa: CATSESGTGNYGYTF

v_call: TRBV7-2
j_call: TRBJ1-2
cdr3_aa: CASSLALGSTYGYTF

v_call: TRBV27
j_call: TRBJ2-3
cdr3_aa: CASSLEGLANADTQYF

v_call: TRBV3-1
j_call: TRBJ2-7
cdr3_aa: CATSPGLAAYEQYF

v_call: TRBV11-2
j_call: TRBJ2-7
cdr3_aa: CASSLVLGSSTSYEQYF

v_call: TRBV28
j_call: TRBJ1-2
cdr3_aa: CASSLVGLGNYGYTF

v_call: TRBV30
j_call: TRBJ1-2
cdr3_aa: CAWTGPSYGYTF

v_call: TRBV20-1
j_call: TRBJ1-1
cdr3_aa: CSARSSDTEAFF

v_call: TRBV7-6
j_call: TRBJ2-7
cdr3_aa: CASSPGGGKPLYEQYF

v_call: TRBV5-1
j_call: TRBJ2-1
cdr3_aa: CASSQRYGAKNEQFF

v_call: TRBV6-1
j_call: TRBJ2-7
cdr3_aa: CASSEGGTGGREQYF

v_call: TRBV20-1
j_call: TRBJ2-7
cdr3_aa: CSATNTAFTHEQYF

v_call: TRBV21-1
j_call: NA
cdr3_aa: CASSPSGRDPYEQYF

v_call: TRBV7-9
j_call: TRBJ1-1
cdr3_aa: CASSLGQRGTEAFF

v_call: TRBV3-1
j_call: TRBJ1-1
cdr3_aa: CASSAQGGLNTEAFF

v_call: TRBV7-9
j_call: TRBJ2-1
cdr3_aa: CASRRDLAGFNEQFF

v_call: TRBV7-6
j_call: TRBJ2-3
cdr3_aa: CASSLVAGSDTQYF

v_call: TRBV6-1
j_call: TRBJ2-1
cdr3_aa: CASRPKTFDEQFF

v_call: TRBV7-2
j_call: TRBJ2-5
cdr3_aa: CASSPRTILVWGQYF

v_call: TRBV10-3
j_call: TRBJ2-7
cdr3_aa: CAISTDRGGYEQYF

v_call: TRBV3-1
j_call: TRBJ2-1
cdr3_aa: CASSQDRGSGYNEQFF

v_call: TRBV7-9
j_call: TRBJ2-7
cdr3_aa: CASSSGTSGLSYEQYF

v_call: TRBV25-1
j_call: TRBJ2-3
cdr3_aa: CASSEAGGGADTQYF

v_call: TRBV3-1
j_call: TRBJ1-1
cdr3_aa: CASNFQKNTEAFF

v_call: TRBV25-1
j_call: TRBJ2-1
cdr3_aa: CASSERTGEVYNEQFF

v_call: TRBV4-2
j_call: TRBJ2-3
cdr3_aa: CASSQTTSIDTQYF

v_call: TRBV11-2
j_call: TRBJ2-5
cdr3_aa: CASSFRDRHLRETQYF

v_call: TRBV9
j_call: TRBJ2-5
cdr3_aa: CASSARAGGPEETQYF

v_call: TRBV10-3
j_call: TRBJ1-4
cdr3_aa: CAIKPETGVEKLFF

v_call: TRBV28
j_call: TRBJ2-7
cdr3_aa: CASSPPPSYEQYF

v_call: TRBV12-3/TRBV12-4
j_call: TRBJ2-1
cdr3_aa: CASSFGTGGFGQFF

v_call: TRBV15
j_call: TRBJ2-3
cdr3_aa: CATSRHSMRGTDTQYF

v_call: TRBV5-1
j_call: TRBJ2-7
cdr3_aa: CASSMGQGSNEQYF

v_call: TRBV5-1
j_call: TRBJ2-5
cdr3_aa: CASSVTGTGQETQYF

v_call: TRBV4-2
j_call: TRBJ2-7
cdr3_aa: CASSQAERQGRYEQYF

v_call: TRBV3-1
j_call: TRBJ2-3
cdr3_aa: CASSQGGRGRVGDTQYF

v_call: TRBV7-9
j_call: TRBJ1-2
cdr3_aa: CASSSNSFRGASYGYTF